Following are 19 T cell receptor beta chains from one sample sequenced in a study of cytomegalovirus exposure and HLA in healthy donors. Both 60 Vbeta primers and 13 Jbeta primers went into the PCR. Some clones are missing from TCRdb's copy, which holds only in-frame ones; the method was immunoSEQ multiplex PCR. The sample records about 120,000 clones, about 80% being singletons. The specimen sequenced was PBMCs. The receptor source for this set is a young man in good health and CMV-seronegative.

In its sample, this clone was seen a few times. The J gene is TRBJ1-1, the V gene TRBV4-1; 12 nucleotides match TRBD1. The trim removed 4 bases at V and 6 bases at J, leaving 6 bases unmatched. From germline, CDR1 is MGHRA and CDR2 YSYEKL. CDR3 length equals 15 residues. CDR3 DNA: TGCGCCAGCAGCCTCCGGGGACAGGGGGCCTCTGAAGCTTTCTTT. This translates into CASSLRGQGASEAFF.

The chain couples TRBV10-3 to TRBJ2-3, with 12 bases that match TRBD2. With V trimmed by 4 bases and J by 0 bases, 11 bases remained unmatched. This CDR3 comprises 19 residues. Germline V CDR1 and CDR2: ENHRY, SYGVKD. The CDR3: CAISGGSSGRGRSTDTQYF. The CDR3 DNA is TGTGCCATCAGTGGTGGCTCTAGCGGGAGGGGAAGGAGCACAGATACGCAGTATTTT.

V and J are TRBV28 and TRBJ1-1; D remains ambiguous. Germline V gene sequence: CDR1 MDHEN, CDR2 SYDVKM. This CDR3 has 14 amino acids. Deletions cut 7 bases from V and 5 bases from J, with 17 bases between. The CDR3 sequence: CASIAGGRKTEAFF. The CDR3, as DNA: TGTGCCAGCATTGCCGGAGGGCGAAAGACTGAAGCTTTCTTT.

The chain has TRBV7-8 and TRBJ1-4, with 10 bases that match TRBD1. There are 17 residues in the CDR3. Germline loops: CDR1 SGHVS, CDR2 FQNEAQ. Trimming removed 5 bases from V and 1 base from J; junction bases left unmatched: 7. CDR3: CASSPGTGVQTNEKLFF. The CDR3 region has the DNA TGTGCCAGCAGCCCCGGGACAGGGGTTCAAACTAATGAAAAACTGTTTTTT.

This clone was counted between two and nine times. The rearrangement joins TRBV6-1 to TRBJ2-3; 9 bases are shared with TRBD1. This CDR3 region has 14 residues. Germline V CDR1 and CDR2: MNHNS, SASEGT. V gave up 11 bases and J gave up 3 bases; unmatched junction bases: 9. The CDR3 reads CAGAQGARTDTQYF. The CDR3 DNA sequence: TGTGCCGGGGCACAGGGGGCGAGGACAGATACGCAGTATTTT.

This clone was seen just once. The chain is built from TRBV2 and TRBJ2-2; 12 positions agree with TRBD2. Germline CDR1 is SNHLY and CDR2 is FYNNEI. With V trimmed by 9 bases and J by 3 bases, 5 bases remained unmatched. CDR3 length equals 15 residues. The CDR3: CASKGLAGYTGELFF. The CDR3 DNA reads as TGTGCCAGTAAAGGACTAGCGGGGTACACCGGGGAGCTGTTTTTT. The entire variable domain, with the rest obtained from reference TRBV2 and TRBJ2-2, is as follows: EPEVTQTPSHQVTQMGQEVILRCVPISNHLYFYWYRQILGQKVEFLVSFYNNEISEKSEIFDDQFSVERPDGSNFTLKIRSTKLEDSAMYFCASKGLAGYTGELFFGEGSRLTVL.

The CDR3 coding sequence is TGTGCCAGCAGCTTAGTTAGCGGGGCCTACGAGCAGTACTTC. Its translation: CASSLVSGAYEQYF. The chain carries TRBV11-2 and TRBJ2-7; 8 positions agree with TRBD2. The germline gives CDR1 SGHAT, CDR2 FQNNGV. The CDR3 contains 14 residues. Losses at the gene ends were 1 base for V and 2 bases for J; bases not matched to a gene: 1.

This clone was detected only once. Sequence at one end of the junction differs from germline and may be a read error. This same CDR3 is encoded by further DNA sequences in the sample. The CDR3 nucleotides are TGTGCCAGCAGCCGAGTAAAGGACAGCGCTAACTACGGCTACACCTTC. Translation gives CASSRVKDSANYGYTF. The J gene is TRBJ1-2, the V gene TRBV5-4, with a weak D call TRBD1 (6 bases). The CDR3 covers 16 residues. Germline CDR1 reads SGHNT; CDR2 reads YYREEE (reference sequence).

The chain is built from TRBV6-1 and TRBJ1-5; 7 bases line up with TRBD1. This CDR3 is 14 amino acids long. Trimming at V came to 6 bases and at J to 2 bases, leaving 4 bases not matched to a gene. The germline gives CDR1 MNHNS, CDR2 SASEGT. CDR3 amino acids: CASRVTGGNQPQHF. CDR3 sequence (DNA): TGTGCCAGCAGGGTAACAGGGGGCAATCAGCCCCAGCATTTT.

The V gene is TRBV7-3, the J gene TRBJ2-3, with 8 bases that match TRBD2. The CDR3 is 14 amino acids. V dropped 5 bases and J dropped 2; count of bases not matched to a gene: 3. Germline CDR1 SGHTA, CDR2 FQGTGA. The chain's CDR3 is CASSPGLATDTQYF. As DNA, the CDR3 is TGTGCCAGCAGCCCTGGACTAGCCACAGATACGCAGTATTTT.

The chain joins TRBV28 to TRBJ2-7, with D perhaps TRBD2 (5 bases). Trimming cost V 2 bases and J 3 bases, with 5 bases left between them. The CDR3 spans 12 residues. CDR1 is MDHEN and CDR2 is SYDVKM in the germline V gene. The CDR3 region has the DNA TGTGCCAGCAGTTTAGAGGGCTACGAGCAGTACTTC. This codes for CASSLEGYEQYF.

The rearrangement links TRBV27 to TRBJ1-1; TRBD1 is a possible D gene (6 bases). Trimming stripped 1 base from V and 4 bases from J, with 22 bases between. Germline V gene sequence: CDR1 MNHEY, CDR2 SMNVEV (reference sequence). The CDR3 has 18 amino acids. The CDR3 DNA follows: TGTGCCAGCAGTTTATTGCCCCCGCAGGGGAAAGGCGGCACTGAAGCTTTCTTT. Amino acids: CASSLLPPQGKGGTEAFF.

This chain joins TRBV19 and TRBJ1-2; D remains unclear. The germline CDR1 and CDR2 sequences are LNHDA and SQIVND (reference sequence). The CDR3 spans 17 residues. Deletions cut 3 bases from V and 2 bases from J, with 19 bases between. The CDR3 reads CASSISRVYAINYGYTF. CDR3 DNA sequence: TGTGCCAGTAGTATCTCTCGGGTTTATGCGATCAACTATGGCTACACCTTC.

CDR3 coding DNA: TGTGCCAGCAGCGCCGGACAGGGGGCCTCAGATACGCAGTATTTT. Translating gives CASSAGQGASDTQYF. The chain links TRBV2 to TRBJ2-3, with TRBD1 identical over 11 bases. Germline CDR1 SNHLY, CDR2 FYNNEI. The CDR3 contains 15 residues. Unmatched junction bases numbered 6, after V lost 6 bases and J lost 4 bases.

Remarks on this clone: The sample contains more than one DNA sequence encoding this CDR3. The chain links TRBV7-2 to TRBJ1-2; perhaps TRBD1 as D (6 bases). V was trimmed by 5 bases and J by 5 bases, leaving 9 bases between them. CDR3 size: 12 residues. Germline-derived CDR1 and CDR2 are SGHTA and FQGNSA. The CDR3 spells CASSATGYGYTF. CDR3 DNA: TGTGCCAGCAGCGCGACAGGTTATGGCTACACCTTC.

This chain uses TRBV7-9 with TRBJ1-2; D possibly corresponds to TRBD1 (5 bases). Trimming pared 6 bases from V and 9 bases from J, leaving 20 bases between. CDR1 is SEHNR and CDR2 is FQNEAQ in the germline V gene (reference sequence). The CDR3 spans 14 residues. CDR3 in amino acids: CASSRSGKGRRYTF. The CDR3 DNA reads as TGTGCCAGCAGTCGGTCAGGGAAAGGGCGACGCTACACCTTC.

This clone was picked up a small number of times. The CDR3 coding sequence is TGTGCCAGCTCACTAGCGGGAGGGCCGGGTGAGCAGTTCTTC. Residues: CASSLAGGPGEQFF. The chain is built from TRBV18 and TRBJ2-1; TRBD2 agrees at 11 bases. This CDR3 is 14 amino acids long. The J segment lost 9 bases and the V segment lost 4 bases, leaving 5 bases of the junction unmatched. Germline CDR1 reads KGHSH; CDR2 reads LQKENI.

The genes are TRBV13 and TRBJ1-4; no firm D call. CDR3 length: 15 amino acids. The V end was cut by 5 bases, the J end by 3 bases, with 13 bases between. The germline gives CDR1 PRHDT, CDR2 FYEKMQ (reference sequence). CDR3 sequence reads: CASSPRVGSNEKLFF. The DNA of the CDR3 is TGTGCCAGCAGCCCCCGAGTCGGGTCTAATGAAAAACTGTTTTTT.

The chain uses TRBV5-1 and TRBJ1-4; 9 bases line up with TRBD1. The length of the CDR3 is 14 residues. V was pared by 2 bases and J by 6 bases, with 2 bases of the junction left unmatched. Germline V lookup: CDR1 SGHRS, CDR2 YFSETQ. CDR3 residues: CASSFGTGYEKLFF. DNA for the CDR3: TGCGCCAGCAGCTTCGGGACAGGGTATGAAAAACTGTTTTTT.